Listed here is a single T cell receptor (beta chain). The clone's antigen remains unknown. No qualities accompany the bases; no much larger clone lies one base away. The data were obtained in a study of blood T cell repertoires in COVID-19 (dated by TCRdb to between 2020 and 2021). Study-level background: Collaborator samples came from the United States, Italy and Spain and covered acute and convalescent phases of COVID-19. The material from the prospective study consisted of cDNA or gDNA derived from T cells, B-cell-depleted T cells, or PBMCs. The dataset comprised deeply sampled blood TCRbeta repertoires from subjects exposed to, actively infected with, or recovered from COVID-19. The repertoires were released in a freely available public database meant as a resource for research on the immune response to SARS-CoV-2. Samples were obtained from the ongoing ImmuneRACE study (first 160 participants) and from 1,000 to 1,500 subjects provided by 6 global collaborators. Sample metadata almost always included a de-identified subject ID, COVID-19 status, age in years and sex. Where available, HLA class I and class II types were taken from metadata supplied by the sample provider and were not determined by assay-based typing. Results and caveats for the whole study, not just this receptor: The amount of clinical and demographic metadata varied by source and participant and was provided uncurated.

The immunoSEQ Assay, a bias-controlled multiplex PCR, was used to amplify TCRbeta CDR3 regions from genomic DNA. On the study's bioinformatics: Within the assay, amplification of reference gene primers was used to estimate how many nucleated cells each sample contained. Sequence reads were collapsed and filtered to measure the absolute abundance of every unique TCRbeta CDR3 rearrangement. For each sample, productive Simpson clonality was calculated as the square root of Simpson's diversity index over productive rearrangements. TCRdb mirrors the immuneACCESS table, restricted to in-frame sequences. Some clones are absent from its copies; in checked studies, under half trace to an unresolved V gene, and the reason for the others is unknown. V, J and clone size reflect that table, while D and trimming were determined from the DNA. This sample holds under 150,000 clones; about 84% were observed only once. The ten most abundant clones make up under 10% of the sample.

Whole blood was collected in K2EDTA tubes by collaborating institutions according to the institutions' own protocols. For TCRbeta analysis, collaborator samples were shipped as frozen whole blood, as isolated PBMCs, or as DNA extracted from either sample type. Relative to germline, V is missing 4 bases and J is missing 3 bases, with 4 bases of the junction outside any gene match. Per the germline V gene, SGHRS is the CDR1 and YFSETQ is the CDR2. Reading from cysteine to phenylalanine, the CDR3 counts 15 amino acids. This entry keeps only the CDR3 DNA: 45 bases, framed from base 1. This TCR was recovered from a woman aged 80 or over in a cohort sampled during active or convalescent COVID-19. Source material: peripheral blood. The chain employs TRBV5-1 and TRBJ1-5; 10 bases in between match TRBD1. The DNA is as follows: TGCGCCAGCAGCCCAGGGACAGGGGACAATCAGCCCCAGCATTTT. It encodes CASSPGTGDNQPQHF.